The rows below give T cell receptor beta chains drawn from one sample of a study of cytomegalovirus exposure and HLA in healthy donors. The data were produced by immunoSEQ multiplex PCR, yet TCRdb's version contains in-frame clones alone and is incomplete. This table holds around 35,000 clones. The sequenced sample consisted of PBMCs. These receptors all stem from a woman between 35 and 50 years old in good health and CMV-seropositive. CDR3s include the opening cysteine and the closing phenylalanine or tryptophan. The D gene is left open where the match is weak. Where a row states a size, it is once, few, many or the class of an expanded clone; other rows omit it.

D gene,J gene,V gene,clone size,CDR3 DNA,CDR3 protein
TRBD2,TRBJ2-1,TRBV4-3,-,TGCGCCAGCAGCCAAGATCTAGCGGGAAACAATGAGCAGTTCTTC,CASSQDLAGNNEQFF
TRBD1,TRBJ1-2,TRBV29-1,-,TGCAGCGTCCCACAGGGGTGGGGAATAAACTATGGCTACACCTTC,CSVPQGWGINYGYTF
TRBD2,TRBJ2-1,TRBV27,-,TGTGCCAGCAGTTTACTGGGAGGGGCCTCCTACAATGAGCAGTTCTTC,CASSLLGGASYNEQFF
-,TRBJ2-5,TRBV7-2,-,TGTGCCAGCAGCTTAGACCTCGCGGAGACCCAGTACTTC,CASSLDLAETQYF
TRBD1,TRBJ1-5,TRBV7-8,-,TGTGCCAGCAGCCATGGACAGGACAATCAGCCCCAGCATTTT,CASSHGQDNQPQHF
-,TRBJ1-1,TRBV2,-,TGTGCCAGCGTAAGGGGACTGTCGAACACTGAAGCTTTCTTT,CASVRGLSNTEAFF
-,TRBJ2-4,TRBV5-4,-,TGTGCCAGCAGCTTGGCCGGGACTGGAGTTCAGTACTTC,CASSLAGTGVQYF
-,TRBJ2-5,TRBV6-5,-,TGTGCCAGCAGTCCCACCTTTAGCGGTTGGGAGACCCAGTACTTC,CASSPTFSGWETQYF
TRBD1,TRBJ1-5,TRBV6-5,-,TGTGCCAGCAGTTTCAGACAGGGCATGGGTCAGCCCCAGCATTTT,CASSFRQGMGQPQHF
TRBD1,TRBJ2-1,TRBV5-1,-,TGCGCCAGCAGCTTGGCTCCGGGACAGTCTAAGGGTGAGCAGTTCTTC,CASSLAPGQSKGEQFF
TRBD1,TRBJ1-5,TRBV4-2,-,TGTGCCAGCAGCCGTGACAGGGGGCAAAATCAGCCCCAGCATTTT,CASSRDRGQNQPQHF
TRBD2,TRBJ2-3,TRBV19,-,TGTGCCAGTAGTACCGGGACTACTACTAGCACAGATACGCAGTATTTT,CASSTGTTTSTDTQYF
-,TRBJ1-2,TRBV28,-,TGTGCCAGCAGTTTAGGACAGTATGGCTACACCTTC,CASSLGQYGYTF
-,TRBJ1-2,TRBV18,-,TGTGCCAGCTCACTGTCCGGGACACCTGCCCTTGGCTACACCTTC,CASSLSGTPALGYTF
-,TRBJ2-2,TRBV28,-,TGTGCCATCGTCACCGGGGAGCTGTTTTTT,CAIVTGELFF
TRBD1,TRBJ1-2,TRBV27,-,TGTGCCAGCAGTTTAGGACAGGGGAAGGGTGGCTACACCTTC,CASSLGQGKGGYTF
-,TRBJ2-3,TRBV25-1,-,TGTGCCAGCAGTGAAATGGTCGGGGGCACAGATACGCAGTATTTT,CASSEMVGGTDTQYF
-,TRBJ1-2,TRBV6-6,-,TGTGCCAGCGGGTTGAGCAGGGAAGGTGGCTACACCTTC,CASGLSREGGYTF
-,TRBJ1-5,TRBV28,-,TGTGCCAGCAGGCCCGGGGGGGCGGAAGTGGAGCCCCAGCATTTT,CASRPGGAEVEPQHF
-,TRBJ1-1,TRBV27,-,TGTGCCAGCAGTTTGACACGAAACACTGAAGCTTTCTTT,CASSLTRNTEAFF
-,TRBJ1-5,TRBV4-1,-,TGCGCCAGCAGCCAAGATGAACCGGGTCGGGTTAGCAATCAGCCCCAGCATTTT,CASSQDEPGRVSNQPQHF
-,TRBJ2-3,TRBV19,-,TGTGCCAGTAGTATCCCGGGACTCTTCACAGATACGCAGTATTTT,CASSIPGLFTDTQYF
-,TRBJ1-1,TRBV27,-,TGTGCCAGCAGCAGAGGCACTGAAGCTTTCTTT,CASSRGTEAFF
-,TRBJ1-2,TRBV7-3,-,TGTGCCAGCAGCTTAATAGCAGGGATAGGCGGCTACACCTTC,CASSLIAGIGGYTF
TRBD1,TRBJ1-2,TRBV19,-,TGTGCCAGTAAAACAGGGGGAATTGGCTACACCTTC,CASKTGGIGYTF
-,TRBJ2-7,TRBV19,-,TGTGCCAGTAGTATACTAGGATCTAAGTACGAGCAGTACTTC,CASSILGSKYEQYF
-,TRBJ1-2,TRBV27,-,TGTGCCAGCAGCCCCAGAGGGCTTGTTGATGGCTACACCTTC,CASSPRGLVDGYTF
TRBD2,TRBJ2-5,TRBV9,-,TGTGCCAGCAGCGAGGGGGGACTAGCGGGGAAAGAGACCCAGTACTTC,CASSEGGLAGKETQYF
TRBD2,TRBJ2-1,TRBV5-4,-,TGTGCCAGCAGCTTGGCCCCGGGACTAGCCGACAATGAGCAGTTCTTC,CASSLAPGLADNEQFF
-,TRBJ2-5,TRBV15,-,TGTGCCACCAGCACTGGGACAACTCTGGGAGAGACCCAGTACTTC,CATSTGTTLGETQYF
TRBD2,TRBJ2-2,TRBV13,-,TGTGCCAGCAGCTTCTTCGGGGGGGAGATCACCGGGGAGCTGTTTTTT,CASSFFGGEITGELFF
TRBD1,TRBJ1-2,TRBV6-1,-,TGTGCCAGCAGTGTTGGGACAGGGAGTAGCTATGGCTACACCTTC,CASSVGTGSSYGYTF
TRBD1,TRBJ1-2,TRBV28,-,TGTGCCAGCGCATTGAGGACAGGGCATGGCTATGGCTACACCTTC,CASALRTGHGYGYTF
-,TRBJ2-7,TRBV6-1,-,TGTGCCAGCAGTGAAATCAGCGGCAGCTACGAGCAGTACTTC,CASSEISGSYEQYF
TRBD1,TRBJ2-1,TRBV6-5,-,TGTGCCAGCAGTTCCCCATTCGGACAGGAGAACAATGAGCAGTTCTTC,CASSSPFGQENNEQFF
-,TRBJ1-5,TRBV19,-,TGTGCCAGTAGTACAAACGGAGACGGGCCCCAGCATTTT,CASSTNGDGPQHF
TRBD2,TRBJ2-1,TRBV7-2,-,TGTGCCAGCAGCCCGGGGCCCGTTTCGGGACTAGCGGGTTACAATGAGCAGTTCTTC,CASSPGPVSGLAGYNEQFF
-,TRBJ2-1,TRBV7-6,-,TGTGCCAGCAGCGCCGGTAGGGAGGAGGTGTTCTTC,CASSAGREEVFF
TRBD1,TRBJ2-6,TRBV4-3,-,TGCGCCAGCAGCCACTCACAGGGGTCTGGGGCCAACGTCCTGACTTTC,CASSHSQGSGANVLTF
TRBD2,TRBJ2-3,TRBV14,-,TGTGCCAGCAGCCAAGACGCTACTGGCGGGAGTTTTGTAGATACGCAGTATTTT,CASSQDATGGSFVDTQYF
TRBD1,TRBJ2-1,TRBV6-1,-,TGTGCCAGCAGACGAGGGACAGTCAATGAGCAGTTCTTC,CASRRGTVNEQFF
TRBD1,TRBJ1-4,TRBV7-9,medium-sized,TGTGCCAGCAGCTTAGGACAGGGGGCAATCTTAGAAAAACTGTTTTTT,CASSLGQGAILEKLFF
TRBD1,TRBJ1-4,TRBV19,-,TGTGCCAGTAATTCCGGGACAGGGAGGGAAAAACTGTTTTTT,CASNSGTGREKLFF
TRBD2,TRBJ2-1,TRBV2,-,TGTGCCAGCAGTGATGATAGCGGGAGATCCAATGAGCAGTTCTTC,CASSDDSGRSNEQFF
-,TRBJ1-1,TRBV5-1,-,TGCGCCAGCAGCTTTGGCGGGGGCACGGGTAAGAACGCTGAAGCTTTCTTT,CASSFGGGTGKNAEAFF
-,TRBJ2-1,TRBV5-6,-,TGTGCCAGCAGCTTGGGCGGGTCCTACAATGAGCAGTTCTTC,CASSLGGSYNEQFF
-,TRBJ2-1,TRBV4-1,-,TGCGCCAGCAGCCAACGAATCGTGCTGCAGGATGAGCAGTTCTTC,CASSQRIVLQDEQFF
-,TRBJ2-7,TRBV28,-,TGTGCCAGCAGTTTAGAACGGGAGTTCGGCGAGCAGTACTTC,CASSLEREFGEQYF
-,TRBJ2-5,TRBV14,-,TGTGCCAGCAGCCAAGCGCGAAATGCGGAGACCCAGTACTTC,CASSQARNAETQYF
-,TRBJ2-5,TRBV6-5,-,TGTGCCAGCAGGCAGACAGGTGGAGTCGAGACCCAGTACTTC,CASRQTGGVETQYF
-,TRBJ2-1,TRBV5-1,-,TGCGCCAGCAGCCCCGGAGGGGGCACCTACAATGAGCAGTTCTTC,CASSPGGGTYNEQFF
-,TRBJ1-3,TRBV5-1,-,TGCGCCAGCAGCCCCACAGGTTCTGGAAACACCATATATTTT,CASSPTGSGNTIYF